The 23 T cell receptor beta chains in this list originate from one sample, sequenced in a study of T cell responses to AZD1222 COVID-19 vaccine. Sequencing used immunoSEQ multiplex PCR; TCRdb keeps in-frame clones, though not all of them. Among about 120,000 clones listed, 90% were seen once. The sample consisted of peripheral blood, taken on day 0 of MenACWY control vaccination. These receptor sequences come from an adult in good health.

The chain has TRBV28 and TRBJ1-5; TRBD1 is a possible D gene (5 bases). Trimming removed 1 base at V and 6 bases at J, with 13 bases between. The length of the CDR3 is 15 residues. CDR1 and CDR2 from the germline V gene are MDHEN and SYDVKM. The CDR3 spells CASSLFLGVTQPQHF. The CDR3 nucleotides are TGTGCCAGCAGTTTATTTTTAGGGGTAACTCAGCCCCAGCATTTT.

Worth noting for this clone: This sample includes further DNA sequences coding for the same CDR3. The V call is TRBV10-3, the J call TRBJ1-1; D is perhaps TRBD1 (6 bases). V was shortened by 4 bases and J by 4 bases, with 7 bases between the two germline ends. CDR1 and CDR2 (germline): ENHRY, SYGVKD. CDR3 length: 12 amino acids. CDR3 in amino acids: CAISAGVTEAFF. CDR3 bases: TGTGCCATCAGTGCAGGGGTCACTGAAGCTTTCTTT.

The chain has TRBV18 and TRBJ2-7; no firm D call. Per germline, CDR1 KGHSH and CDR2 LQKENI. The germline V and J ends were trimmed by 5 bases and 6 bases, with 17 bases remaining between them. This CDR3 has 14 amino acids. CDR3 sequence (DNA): TGTGCCAGCTCAGCCCCCAACCCGGCAGGCGAGCAGTACGTC. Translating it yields CASSAPNPAGEQYV.

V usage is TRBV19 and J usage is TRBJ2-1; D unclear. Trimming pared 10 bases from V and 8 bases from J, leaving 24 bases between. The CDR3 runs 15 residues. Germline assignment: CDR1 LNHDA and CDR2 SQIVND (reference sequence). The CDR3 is CATSGLGRLSDEQFF. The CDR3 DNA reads TGTGCCACCTCAGGTCTCGGCAGGCTGAGCGATGAGCAGTTCTTC.

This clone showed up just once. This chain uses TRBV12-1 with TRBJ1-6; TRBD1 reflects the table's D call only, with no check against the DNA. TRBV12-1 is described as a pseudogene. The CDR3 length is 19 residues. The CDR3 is CASSFQGAVEGSYNSPLHF. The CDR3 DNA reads TGTGCCAGCAGCTTTCAAGGGGCCGTAGAAGGCTCCTATAATTCACCCCTCCACTTT.

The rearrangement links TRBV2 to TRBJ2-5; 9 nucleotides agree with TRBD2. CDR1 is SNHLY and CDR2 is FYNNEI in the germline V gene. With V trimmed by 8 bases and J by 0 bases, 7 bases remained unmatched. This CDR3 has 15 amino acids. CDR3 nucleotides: TGTGCCAGCGGTTTGCGGGGGGGGTACCAAGAGACCCAGTACTTC. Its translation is CASGLRGGYQETQYF.

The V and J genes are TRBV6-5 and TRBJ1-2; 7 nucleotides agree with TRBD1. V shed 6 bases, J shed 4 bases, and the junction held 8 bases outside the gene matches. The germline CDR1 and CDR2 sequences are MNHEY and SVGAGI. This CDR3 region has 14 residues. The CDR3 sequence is CASRGTETFYGYTF. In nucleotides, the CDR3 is TGTGCCAGCAGGGGGACAGAGACATTCTATGGCTACACCTTC.

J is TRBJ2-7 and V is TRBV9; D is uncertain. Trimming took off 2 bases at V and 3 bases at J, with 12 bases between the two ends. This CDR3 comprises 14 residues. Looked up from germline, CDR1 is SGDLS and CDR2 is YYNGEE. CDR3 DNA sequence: TGTGCCAGCAGCGTCAATGGGCAGAGCTACGAGCAGTACTTC. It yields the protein CASSVNGQSYEQYF.

This chain's CDR3 is CASSPKTGSSTDTQYF. The CDR3 coding sequence is TGCGCCAGCAGCCCAAAAACAGGGTCTAGCACAGATACGCAGTATTTT. J is TRBJ2-3 and V is TRBV5-1; TRBD1 might be the D (6 bases). This CDR3 is built from 16 residues. The V end lost 4 bases, the J end lost 0 bases, and 15 bases lay between the germline ends. CDR1 and CDR2 from the germline V gene are SGHRS and YFSETQ.

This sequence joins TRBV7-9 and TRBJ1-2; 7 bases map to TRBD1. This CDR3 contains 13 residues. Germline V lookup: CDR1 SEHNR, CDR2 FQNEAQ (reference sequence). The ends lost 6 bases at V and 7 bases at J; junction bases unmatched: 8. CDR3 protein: CASRSTGSGGYTF. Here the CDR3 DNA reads TGTGCCAGCAGATCGACAGGGTCAGGTGGCTACACCTTC.

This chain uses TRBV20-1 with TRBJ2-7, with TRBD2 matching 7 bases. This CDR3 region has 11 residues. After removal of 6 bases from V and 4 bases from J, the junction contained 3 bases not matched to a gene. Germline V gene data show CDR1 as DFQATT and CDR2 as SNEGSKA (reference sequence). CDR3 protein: CSAFGGYEQYV. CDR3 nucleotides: TGCAGTGCCTTCGGGGGGTACGAGCAGTACGTC.

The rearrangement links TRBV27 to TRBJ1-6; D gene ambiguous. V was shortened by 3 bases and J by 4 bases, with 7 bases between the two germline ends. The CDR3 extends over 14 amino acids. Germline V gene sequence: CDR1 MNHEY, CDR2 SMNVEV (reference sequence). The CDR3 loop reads CASSLDLYNSPLHF. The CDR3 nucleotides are TGTGCCAGCAGTTTGGACCTTTATAATTCACCCCTCCACTTT.

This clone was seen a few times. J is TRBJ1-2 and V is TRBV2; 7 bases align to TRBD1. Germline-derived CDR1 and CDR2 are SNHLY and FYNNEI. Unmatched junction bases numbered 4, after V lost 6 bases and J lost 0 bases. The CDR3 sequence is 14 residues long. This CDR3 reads CASSLGTANYGYTF. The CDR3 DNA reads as TGTGCCAGCAGCCTTGGGACAGCTAACTATGGCTACACCTTC.

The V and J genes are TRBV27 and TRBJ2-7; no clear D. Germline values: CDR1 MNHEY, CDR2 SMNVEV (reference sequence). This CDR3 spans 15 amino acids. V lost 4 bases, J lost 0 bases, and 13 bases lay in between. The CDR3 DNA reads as TGTGCCAGCAGTTCTGATTCGTCAGGCTCCTACGAGCAGTACGTC. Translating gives CASSSDSSGSYEQYV.

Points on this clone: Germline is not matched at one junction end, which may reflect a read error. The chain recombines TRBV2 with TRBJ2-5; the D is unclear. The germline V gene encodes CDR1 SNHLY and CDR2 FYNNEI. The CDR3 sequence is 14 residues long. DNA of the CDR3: TGTGCCAGCACTGAACAGTCCCCGGACGAGACCCAGTACTTC. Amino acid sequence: CASTEQSPDETQYF.

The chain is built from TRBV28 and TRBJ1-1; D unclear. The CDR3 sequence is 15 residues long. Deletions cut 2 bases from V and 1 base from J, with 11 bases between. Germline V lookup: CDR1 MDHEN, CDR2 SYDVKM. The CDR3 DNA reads TGTGCCAGCAGTTTACGGAGGTCGGGGAACACTGAAGCTTTCTTT. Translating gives CASSLRRSGNTEAFF.

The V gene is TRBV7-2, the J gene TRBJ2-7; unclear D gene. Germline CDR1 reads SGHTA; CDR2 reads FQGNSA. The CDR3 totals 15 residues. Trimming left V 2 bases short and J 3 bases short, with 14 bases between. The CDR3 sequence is CASSLHPPADYEQYF. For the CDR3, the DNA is TGTGCCAGCAGCTTACACCCTCCGGCAGACTACGAGCAGTACTTC.

CDR3 region: CASSLIQGSTGELFF. DNA of the CDR3: TGTGCCAGCAGCTTAATCCAGGGGTCCACCGGGGAGCTGTTTTTT. This chain joins TRBV13 and TRBJ2-2; D perhaps matches TRBD1 (6 bases). In germline, CDR1 is PRHDT, CDR2 FYEKMQ (reference sequence). CDR3 length: 15 amino acids. The V end lost 2 bases, the J end lost 4 bases, and 11 bases lay between the germline ends.

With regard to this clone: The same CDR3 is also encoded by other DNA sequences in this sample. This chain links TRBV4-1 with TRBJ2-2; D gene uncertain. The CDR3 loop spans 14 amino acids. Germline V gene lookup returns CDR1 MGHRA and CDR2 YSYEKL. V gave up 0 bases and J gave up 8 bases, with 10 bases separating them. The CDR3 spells CASSQDRVTGELFF. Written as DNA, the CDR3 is TGCGCCAGCAGCCAAGATCGGGTAACTGGGGAGCTGTTTTTT.

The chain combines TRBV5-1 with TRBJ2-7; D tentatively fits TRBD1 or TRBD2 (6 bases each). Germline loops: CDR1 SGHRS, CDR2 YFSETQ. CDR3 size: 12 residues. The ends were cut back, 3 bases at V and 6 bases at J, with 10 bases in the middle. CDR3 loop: CASSWGAPEQYV. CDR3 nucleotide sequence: TGCGCCAGCAGCTGGGGGGCACCCGAGCAGTACGTC.

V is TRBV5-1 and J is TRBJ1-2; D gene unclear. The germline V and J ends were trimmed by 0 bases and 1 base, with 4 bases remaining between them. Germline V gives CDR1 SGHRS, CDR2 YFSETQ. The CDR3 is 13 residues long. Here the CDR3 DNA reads TGCGCCAGCAGCTTGGGGTATAACTATGGCTACACCTTC. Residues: CASSLGYNYGYTF.

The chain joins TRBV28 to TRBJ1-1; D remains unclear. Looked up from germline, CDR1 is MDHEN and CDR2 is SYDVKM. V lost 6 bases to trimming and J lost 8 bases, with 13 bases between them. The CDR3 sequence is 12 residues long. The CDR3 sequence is CASRPSITEAFF. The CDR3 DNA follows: TGTGCCAGCAGGCCTTCTATCACCGAAGCTTTCTTT.

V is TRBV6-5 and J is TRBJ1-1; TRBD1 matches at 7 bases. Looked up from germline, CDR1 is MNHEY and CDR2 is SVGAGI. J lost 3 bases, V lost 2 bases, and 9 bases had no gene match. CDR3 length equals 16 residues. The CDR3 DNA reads TGTGCCAGCAGTTACAGGGGGCCCCGCGGGCACACTGAAGCTTTCTTT. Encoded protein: CASSYRGPRGHTEAFF.